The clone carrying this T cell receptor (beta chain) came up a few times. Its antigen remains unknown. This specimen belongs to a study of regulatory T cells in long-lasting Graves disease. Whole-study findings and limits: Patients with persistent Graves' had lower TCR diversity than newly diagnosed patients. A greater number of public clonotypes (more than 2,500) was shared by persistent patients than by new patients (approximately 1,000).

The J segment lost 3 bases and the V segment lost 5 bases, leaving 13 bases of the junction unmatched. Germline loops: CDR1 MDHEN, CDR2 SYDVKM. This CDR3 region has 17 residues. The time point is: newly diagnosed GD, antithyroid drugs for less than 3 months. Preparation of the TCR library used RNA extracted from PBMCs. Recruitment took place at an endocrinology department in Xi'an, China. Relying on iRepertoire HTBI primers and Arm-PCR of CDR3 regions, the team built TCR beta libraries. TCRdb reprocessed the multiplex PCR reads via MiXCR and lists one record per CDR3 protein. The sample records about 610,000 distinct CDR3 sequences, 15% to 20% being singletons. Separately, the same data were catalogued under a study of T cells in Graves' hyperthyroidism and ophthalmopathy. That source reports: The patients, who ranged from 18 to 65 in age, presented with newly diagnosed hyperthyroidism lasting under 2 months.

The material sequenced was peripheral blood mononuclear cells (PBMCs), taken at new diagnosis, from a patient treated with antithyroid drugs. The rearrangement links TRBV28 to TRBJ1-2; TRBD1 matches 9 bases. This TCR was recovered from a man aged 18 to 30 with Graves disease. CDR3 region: CASSIGTMGQGDYGYTF. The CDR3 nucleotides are TGTGCCAGCAGTATTGGAACGATGGGACAGGGTGACTATGGCTACACCTTC.